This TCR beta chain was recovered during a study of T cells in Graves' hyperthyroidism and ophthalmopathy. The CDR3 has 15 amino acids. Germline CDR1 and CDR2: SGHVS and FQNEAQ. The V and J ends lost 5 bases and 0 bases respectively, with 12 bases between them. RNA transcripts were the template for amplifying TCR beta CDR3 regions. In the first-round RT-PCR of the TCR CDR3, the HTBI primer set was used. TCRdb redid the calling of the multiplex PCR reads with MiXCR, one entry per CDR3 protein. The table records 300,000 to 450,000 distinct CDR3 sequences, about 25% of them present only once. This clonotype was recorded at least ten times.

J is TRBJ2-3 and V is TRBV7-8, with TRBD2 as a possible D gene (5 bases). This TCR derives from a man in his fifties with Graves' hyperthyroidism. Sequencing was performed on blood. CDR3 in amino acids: CASSAFLASTDTQYF. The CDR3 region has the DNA TGTGCCAGCAGCGCCTTCCTAGCTAGCACAGATACGCAGTATTTT.